This TCR beta chain came from a study of CD8+ T cells in alopecia areata. Overall study context: At a dose of 5 to 10 mg twice daily, oral tofacitinib was given to treated patients.

Collection of lesional scalp punch biopsies and peripheral blood was performed in alopecia areata patients. T lymphocytes (CD4+ and CD8+) were sorted from PBMCs. Germline V CDR1 and CDR2: SGHTA, FQGNSA. This CDR3 spans 13 amino acids. Extraction and reverse transcription of RNA yielded cDNA as the sequencing template. Produced via immunoSEQ multiplex PCR; TCRdb's table is partial and in-frame only. This sample yields about 150,000 clones, of which more than 45% are seen a single time; approximately 19% belongs to the top ten. Of note for this clone: Its specificity is unknown. An end of the junction differs from the germline gene, which may be a read error.

Study-level points and caveats: Affected lesional scalp, above all in alopecia totalis/universalis, was more clonal than normal scalp.

The sample was CD8+ T cells sorted from blood, taken at week 0. V gene TRBV7-2 combines with J gene TRBJ1-2; the D gene is possibly TRBD1 (6 bases). The TCR was taken from a human donor with alopecia areata. This CDR3 reads CARSLGPGDGYTF. The DNA for the CDR3 is TGTGCCAGGAGCTTAGGGCCAGGGGATGGCTACACCTTC.